This T cell receptor beta chain came from a study of control samples from healthy donors and cancer patients. V lost 6 bases to trimming and J lost 5 bases, with 19 bases between them. In germline, CDR1 is MNHEY, CDR2 SMNVEV (reference sequence). The CDR3 has 15 residues. Here immunoSEQ multiplex PCR was the method, and the copy in TCRdb shows in-frame clones only, minus some. The table includes about 84,000 clones, roughly 84% detected once. Sequenced input: PBMCs. The chain recombines TRBV27 with TRBJ1-1; a weak D match, TRBD1 (6 bases). This receptor was obtained from a man between 60 and 70 years old with head and neck cancer. The CDR3 coding sequence is TGTGCCAGCAGCCCGCCAGGGGTGGGAAGAACTGAAGCTTTCTTT. Its translation: CASSPPGVGRTEAFF.